Listed below are T cell receptor beta chains from one sample, sequenced in a study of T cell repertoires in cytomegalovirus infection. MiXCR, run by TCRdb on the reads, gives a single entry per CDR3 protein. The sample carries approximately 1,000,000 distinct CDR3 sequences, roughly 30% recorded once. No antigen has been identified for these receptors. The source was cultured CD8+ T cells from PBMCs, collected from culture after CMV antigen stimulation. The receptors stem from a human donor in good health (CMV status not recorded). Some clones in this sample may be carry-over from other donors' samples. Each CDR3 is given with its conserved first and last residue. D genes are given only for firm matches. Size is stated for part of the rows, as once, few or many counts, or as a class when the clone is expanded.

D gene	clone size	V gene	J gene	CDR3 protein	CDR3 DNA
TRBD1	NA	TRBV2	TRBJ1-2	CASSVSGTGDANYGYTF	TGTGCCAGCAGTGTCAGCGGGACAGGGGATGCTAACTATGGCTACACCTTC
NA	many	TRBV7-6	TRBJ1-4	CASSLKQSLGEKLFF	TGTGCCAGCAGCTTAAAGCAGTCCTTGGGTGAAAAACTGTTTTTT
NA	few	TRBV6-1	TRBJ1-6	CASSEGGNNSPLHF	TGTGCCAGCAGTGAAGGCGGCAATAATTCACCCCTCCACTTT
NA	few	TRBV7-6	TRBJ1-6	CASSLPGNSPLHF	TGTGCCAGCAGCTTACCAGGGAATTCACCCCTCCACTTT
NA	NA	TRBV9	TRBJ2-4	CASSVTGSGDIQYF	TGTGCCAGCAGCGTAACCGGGTCAGGGGACATTCAGTACTTC
NA	NA	TRBV18	TRBJ1-2	CASSPPVGAENGYTF	TGTGCCAGCTCACCACCAGTAGGGGCAGAGAATGGCTACACCTTC
NA	NA	TRBV5-1	TRBJ1-1	CASSLDPRKVPNTEAFF	TGCGCCAGCAGCTTGGACCCCAGGAAGGTCCCGAACACTGAAGCTTTCTTT
NA	few	TRBV12-3/TRBV12-4	TRBJ1-1	CASSYALGGEGTEAFF	TGTGCCAGCAGCTACGCCCTTGGGGGGGAGGGCACTGAAGCTTTCTTT
NA	NA	TRBV27	TRBJ1-2	CASSFRGNYGYTF	TGTGCCAGCAGTTTCCGGGGGAACTATGGCTACACCTTC
NA	few	TRBV4-3	TRBJ2-3	CASSRGGLVRTDTQYF	TGCGCCAGCAGCCGCGGAGGGCTAGTGCGTACAGATACGCAGTATTTT
TRBD2	few	TRBV6-6	TRBJ2-3	CASTGGFFTDTQYF	TGTGCCAGCACCGGGGGGTTTTTCACAGATACGCAGTATTTT
NA	NA	TRBV12-3/TRBV12-4	TRBJ2-7	CASSLGAGTREQYF	TGTGCCAGCAGTTTAGGGGCAGGTACACGCGAGCAGTACTTC
NA	few	TRBV3-1	TRBJ1-1	CASSTFRNTEAFF	TGTGCCAGCAGCACCTTCAGGAACACTGAAGCTTTCTTT
NA	few	TRBV6-5	TRBJ2-2	CASSYTSPGELFF	TGTGCCAGCAGTTACACTAGCCCCGGGGAGCTGTTTTTT
NA	NA	TRBV18	TRBJ2-1	CASSPGPRGYNEQFF	TGTGCCAGCTCACCCGGGCCTAGGGGTTACAATGAGCAGTTCTTC
TRBD2	few	TRBV12-3/TRBV12-4	TRBJ2-5	CASSAPGTSGWETQYF	TGTGCCAGCAGTGCGCCCGGGACTAGCGGGTGGGAGACCCAGTACTTC
TRBD1	NA	TRBV19	TRBJ2-4	CASHPGTGGLANIQYF	TGTGCCAGTCACCCCGGGACAGGGGGTTTAGCAAACATTCAGTACTTC
TRBD1	NA	TRBV5-1	TRBJ2-1	CASSHRGYSYNEQFF	TGCGCCAGCAGCCACAGGGGGTACTCCTACAATGAGCAGTTCTTC
NA	few	TRBV7-9	TRBJ2-2	CASYRTGELFF	TGTGCCAGCTACCGCACCGGGGAGCTGTTTTTT
NA	NA	TRBV5-1	TRBJ1-4	CASSLDPRNEKLFF	TGCGCCAGCAGCCTGGATCCGAGAAATGAAAAACTGTTTTTT
NA	many	TRBV7-2	TRBJ1-6	CASSLGYSYNSPLHF	TGTGCCAGCAGCTTAGGTTATTCCTATAATTCACCCCTCCACTTT
NA	few	TRBV6-1	TRBJ2-1	CASSERGVFVNNEQFF	TGTGCCAGCAGTGAAAGAGGGGTATTTGTGAACAATGAGCAGTTCTTC
TRBD2	NA	TRBV9	TRBJ2-5	CASSVGGGSETQYF	TGTGCCAGCAGCGTAGGGGGAGGGTCAGAGACCCAGTACTTC
TRBD1	many	TRBV7-2	TRBJ2-1	CASSLYPSGQGYNEQFF	TGTGCCAGCAGCTTATACCCCTCCGGACAGGGATACAATGAGCAGTTCTTC
NA	NA	TRBV10-3	TRBJ1-2	CATGDSYGYTF	TGTGCCACAGGGGACTCGTATGGCTACACCTTC
NA	few	TRBV4-1	TRBJ1-2	CASSQVHQTLYGYTF	TGCGCCAGCAGCCAGGTACACCAAACCCTCTATGGCTACACCTTC
TRBD1	NA	TRBV10-2	TRBJ2-2	CASTLGDRGLFF	TGCGCCAGCACTCTTGGAGACAGGGGGCTGTTTTTT
NA	few	TRBV7-9	TRBJ2-5	CASSPPHRGAQMAQYF	TGTGCCAGCAGCCCACCCCACCGGGGAGCCCAGATGGCCCAGTACTTC
NA	NA	TRBV28	TRBJ1-4	CASSPQPAAGWEKLFF	TGTGCCAGCAGTCCCCAGCCAGCGGCAGGGTGGGAAAAACTGTTTTTT
NA	many	TRBV7-2	TRBJ1-1	CASSLVPGVTEAFF	TGTGCCAGCAGCTTAGTGCCCGGGGTCACTGAAGCTTTCTTT
TRBD2	NA	TRBV7-8	TRBJ2-7	CASSTLGGRYEQYF	TGTGCCAGCAGCACCCTGGGGGGGAGGTACGAGCAGTACTTC
NA	many	TRBV7-8	TRBJ1-1	CASRSRPNTEAFF	TGTGCCAGCAGGTCTCGACCCAACACTGAAGCTTTCTTT
NA	few	TRBV10-3	TRBJ2-5	CAIRGEIQETQYF	TGTGCCATCCGAGGGGAGATACAAGAGACCCAGTACTTC
TRBD2	NA	TRBV27	TRBJ2-5	CASSSLAGGPGETQYF	TGTGCCAGCAGTTCCCTAGCGGGGGGGCCGGGAGAGACCCAGTACTTC
NA	NA	TRBV7-6	TRBJ2-5	CASSSYQEERTQYF	TGTGCCAGCAGCTCCTACCAGGAAGAGAGGACCCAGTACTTC
NA	NA	TRBV10-3	TRBJ2-3	CAISPGDADTQYF	TGTGCCATCAGCCCGGGTGATGCAGATACGCAGTATTTT
TRBD1	many	TRBV7-9	TRBJ2-2	CASSLVGQGTGELFF	TGTGCCAGCAGCCTGGTGGGACAGGGGACCGGGGAGCTGTTTTTT
NA	few	TRBV4-1	TRBJ2-5	CASSLGTYQETQYF	TGCGCCAGCAGCCTCGGCACGTACCAAGAGACCCAGTACTTC
TRBD2	NA	TRBV7-9	TRBJ2-1	CASSHGTSGGAIEQFF	TGTGCCAGCAGCCATGGGACTAGCGGGGGGGCCATTGAGCAGTTCTTC
NA	NA	TRBV14	TRBJ1-2	CASSQTARGATYGYTF	TGTGCCAGCAGCCAAACTGCAAGGGGCGCGACCTATGGCTACACCTTC
NA	many	TRBV7-2	TRBJ1-1	CASSLGRRGMNTEAFF	TGTGCCAGCAGCTTAGGACGGAGGGGAATGAACACTGAAGCTTTCTTT
NA	NA	TRBV6-2/TRBV6-3	TRBJ2-1	CASTYVGLYNEQFF	TGTGCCAGCACCTATGTGGGGCTCTACAATGAGCAGTTCTTC
NA	many	TRBV7-3	TRBJ2-3	CASSSWGIGTDTQYF	TGTGCCAGCAGCTCCTGGGGGATAGGCACAGATACGCAGTATTTT
NA	NA	TRBV19	TRBJ1-5	CASTPTGSGQPQHF	TGTGCCAGTACCCCAACAGGATCGGGTCAGCCCCAGCATTTT
TRBD1	few	TRBV12-3/TRBV12-4	TRBJ1-4	CASSHRGTNEKLFF	TGTGCCAGCAGTCACAGGGGAACTAATGAAAAACTGTTTTTT
NA	NA	TRBV9	TRBJ2-3	CASSVGPSKFTDTQYF	TGTGCCAGCAGCGTAGGGCCCTCCAAGTTTACAGATACGCAGTATTTT
TRBD1	NA	TRBV4-1	TRBJ1-2	CASSPFDRVGGYTF	TGCGCCAGCAGCCCCTTCGACAGGGTAGGCGGCTACACCTTC
NA	NA	TRBV27	TRBJ1-2	CASRMTGPNYGYTF	TGTGCCAGCAGAATGACAGGCCCGAACTATGGCTACACCTTC
NA	many	TRBV7-8	TRBJ2-5	CASSTRERGETQYF	TGTGCCAGCAGCACCCGGGAGAGGGGAGAGACCCAGTACTTC
NA	few	TRBV7-8	TRBJ1-1	CASSLGHEAFF	TGTGCCAGCAGCTTAGGTCATGAAGCTTTCTTT